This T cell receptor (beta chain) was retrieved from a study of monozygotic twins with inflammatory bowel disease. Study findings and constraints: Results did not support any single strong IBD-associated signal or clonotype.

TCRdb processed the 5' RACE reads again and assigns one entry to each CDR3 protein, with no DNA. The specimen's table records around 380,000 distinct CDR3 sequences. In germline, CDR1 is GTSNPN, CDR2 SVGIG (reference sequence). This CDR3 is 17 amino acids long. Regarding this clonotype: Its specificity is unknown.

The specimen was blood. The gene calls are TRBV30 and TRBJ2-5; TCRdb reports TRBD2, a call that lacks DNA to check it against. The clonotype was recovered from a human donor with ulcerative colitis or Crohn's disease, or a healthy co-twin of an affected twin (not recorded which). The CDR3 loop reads CAWSQSLSEWEEETQYF.